Sequencing of this TCR beta chain was carried out in a study of blood T cell repertoires in COVID-19. Study context: T cells, B-cell-depleted T cells, or PBMCs provided the cDNA or gDNA that served as material.

During active infection, Seattle patients enrolled and were then monitored through disease. Trimming took 0 bases from V and 0 from J, leaving 10 bases between them. This CDR3 has 16 amino acids. Germline CDR1 reads SGHRS; CDR2 reads YFSETQ. Authors' processing steps: Estimation of nucleated cell counts relied on the amplification of reference gene primers. Clones were read by immunoSEQ multiplex PCR, and TCRdb kept only the in-frame ones, dropping some. That table is the source of V, J and clone size, and D and trimming were worked out from the DNA. The repertoire has about 340,000 clones, about 89% of them found once; the top ten carry about 6.3%.

The material sequenced was peripheral blood. This sequence joins TRBV5-1 and TRBJ1-3; no definite D call. The clonotype comes from a woman aged 50 to 60 with COVID-19, enrolled during active disease. In DNA form, the CDR3 reads TGCGCCAGCAGCTTGGCCACGGGATTCTCTGGAAACACCATATATTTT. Encoded protein: CASSLATGFSGNTIYF.